This T cell receptor (beta chain) emerged from a study of cytomegalovirus exposure and HLA in healthy donors. Study results and caveats: Further analysis was carried out later, and it showed several of the most significant clusters appearing linked to common viral pathogens. Donor immune exposure was known only as CMV serostatus.

The primer mix had 60 Vbeta and 13 Jbeta primers. Profiling relied on immunoSEQ multiplex PCR, and the TCRdb table lists in-frame clones only, not all of them. The clone table shows roughly 84,000 clones, with the ten largest holding about 0.5%. Between the trimmed V and J ends, which lost 6 bases and 4 bases, there was a span of 10 bases. This CDR3 region has 13 residues. Germline V gene data show CDR1 as KGHSH and CDR2 as LQKENI. As to this clone: The antigen is unknown. The same CDR3 can be traced to other DNA sequences in this sample.

The source of this sequence is a man aged 45-60 years in good health and CMV-seronegative. The chain employs TRBV18 and TRBJ1-5; D is unclear. Material: PBMCs. This CDR3 reads CASSSGENQPQHF. The CDR3 coding sequence is TGTGCCAGCTCGTCCGGGGAAAATCAGCCCCAGCATTTT.